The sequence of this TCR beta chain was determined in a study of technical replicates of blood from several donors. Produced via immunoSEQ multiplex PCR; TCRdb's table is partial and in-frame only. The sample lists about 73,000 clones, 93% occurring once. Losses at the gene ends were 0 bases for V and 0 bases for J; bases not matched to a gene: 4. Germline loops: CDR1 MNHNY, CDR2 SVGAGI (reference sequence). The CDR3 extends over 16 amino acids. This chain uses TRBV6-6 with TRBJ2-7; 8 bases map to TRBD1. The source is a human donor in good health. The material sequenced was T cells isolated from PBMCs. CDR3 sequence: CASSYSDRAPSYEQYF. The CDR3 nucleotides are TGTGCCAGCAGTTACTCGGACAGGGCCCCCTCCTACGAGCAGTACTTC.